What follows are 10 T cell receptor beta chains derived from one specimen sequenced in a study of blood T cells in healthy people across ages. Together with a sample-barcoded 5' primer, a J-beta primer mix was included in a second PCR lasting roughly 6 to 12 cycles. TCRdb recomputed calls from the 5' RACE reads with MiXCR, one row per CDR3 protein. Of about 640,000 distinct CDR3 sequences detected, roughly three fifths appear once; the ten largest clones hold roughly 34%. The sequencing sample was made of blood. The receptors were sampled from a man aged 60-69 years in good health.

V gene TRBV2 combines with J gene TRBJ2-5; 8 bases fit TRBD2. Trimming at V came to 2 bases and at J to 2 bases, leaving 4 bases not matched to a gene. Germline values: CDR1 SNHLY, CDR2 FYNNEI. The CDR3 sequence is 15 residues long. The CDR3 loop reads CASSELAGPQETQYF. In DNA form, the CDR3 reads TGTGCCAGCAGTGAACTAGCGGGCCCTCAAGAGACCCAGTACTTC.

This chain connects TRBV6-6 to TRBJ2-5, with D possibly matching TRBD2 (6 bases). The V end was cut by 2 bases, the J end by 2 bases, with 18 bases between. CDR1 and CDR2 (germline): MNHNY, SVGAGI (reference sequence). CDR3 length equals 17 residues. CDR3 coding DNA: TGTGCCAGCAGTTACCCTCGAGGCGCGGGGTCACAAGAGACCCAGTACTTC. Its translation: CASSYPRGAGSQETQYF.

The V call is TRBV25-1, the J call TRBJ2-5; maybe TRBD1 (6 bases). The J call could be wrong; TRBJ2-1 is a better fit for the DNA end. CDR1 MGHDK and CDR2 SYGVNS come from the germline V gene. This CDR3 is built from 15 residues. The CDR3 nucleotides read TGTGCCAGCAGTGGGGTGGACAGATACCAAGAGACCCAGTTCTTC. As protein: CASSGVDRYQETQFF.

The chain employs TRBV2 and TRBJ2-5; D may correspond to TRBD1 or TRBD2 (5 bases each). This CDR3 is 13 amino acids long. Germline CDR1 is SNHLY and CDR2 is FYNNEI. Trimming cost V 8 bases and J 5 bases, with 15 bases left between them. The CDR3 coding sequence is TGTGCCAGCTCCGGGACCCCATATGAGACCCAGTACTTC. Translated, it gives CASSGTPYETQYF. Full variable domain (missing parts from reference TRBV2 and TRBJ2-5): EPEVTQTPSHQVTQMGQEVILRCVPISNHLYFYWYRQILGQKVEFLVSFYNNEISEKSEIFDDQFSVERPDGSNFTLKIRSTKLEDSAMYFCASSGTPYETQYFGPGTRLLVL.

The chain's CDR3 is CASSDPLPRRYNEQYF. The CDR3 nucleotides are TGTGCCAGCAGTGACCCGCTGCCCAGACGCTACAATGAGCAGTACTTC. V is TRBV6-1 and J is TRBJ2-1; no reliable D call. The J call is uncertain, as TRBJ2-7 better fits the DNA end. The CDR3 loop spans 16 amino acids. Germline-derived CDR1 and CDR2 are MNHNS and SASEGT.

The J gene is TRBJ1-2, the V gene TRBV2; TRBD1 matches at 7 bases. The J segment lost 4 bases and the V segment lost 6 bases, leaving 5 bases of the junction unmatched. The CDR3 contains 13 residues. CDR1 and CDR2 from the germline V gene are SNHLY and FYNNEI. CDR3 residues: CASSRTGPYGYTF. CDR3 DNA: TGTGCCAGCAGCAGGACAGGTCCCTATGGCTACACCTTC.

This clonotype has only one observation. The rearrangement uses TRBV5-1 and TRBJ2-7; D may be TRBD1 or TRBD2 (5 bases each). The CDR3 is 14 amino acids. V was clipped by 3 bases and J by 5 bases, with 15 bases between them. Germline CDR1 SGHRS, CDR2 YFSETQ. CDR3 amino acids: CASSSIGTGNEQYF. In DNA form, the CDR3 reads TGCGCCAGCAGCTCAATCGGGACGGGGAACGAGCAGTACTTC. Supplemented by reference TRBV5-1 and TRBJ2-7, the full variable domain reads KAGVTQTPRYLIKTRGQQVTLSCSPISGHRSVSWYQQTPGQGLQFLFEYFSETQRNKGNFPGRFSGRQFSNSRSEMNVSTLELGDSALYLCASSSIGTGNEQYFGPGTRLTVT.

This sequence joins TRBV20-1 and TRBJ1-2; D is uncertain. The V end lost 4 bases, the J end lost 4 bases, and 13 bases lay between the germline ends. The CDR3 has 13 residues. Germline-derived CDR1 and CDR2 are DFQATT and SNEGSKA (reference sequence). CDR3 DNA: TGCAGTGCTAAGGGAGCGCTTGGCTATGGCTACACCTTC. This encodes CSAKGALGYGYTF.

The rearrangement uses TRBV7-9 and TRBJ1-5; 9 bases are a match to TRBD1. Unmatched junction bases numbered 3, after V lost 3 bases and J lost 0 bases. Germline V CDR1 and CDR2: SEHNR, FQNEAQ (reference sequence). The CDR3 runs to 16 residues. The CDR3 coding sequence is TGTGCCAGCAGCTTCTCGGGACAGGGTAGCAATCAGCCCCAGCATTTT. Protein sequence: CASSFSGQGSNQPQHF. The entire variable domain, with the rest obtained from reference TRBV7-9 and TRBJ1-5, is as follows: DTGVSQNPRHKITKRGQNVTFRCDPISEHNRLYWYRQTLGQGPEFLTYFQNEAQLEKSRLLSDRFSAERPKGSFSTLEIQRTEQGDSAMYLCASSFSGQGSNQPQHFGDGTRLSIL.

The CDR3 sequence: CASSELGTENQPQHF. DNA for the CDR3: TGTGCCAGCAGTGAACTCGGGACGGAGAATCAGCCCCAGCATTTT. J is TRBJ1-5 and V is TRBV6-1; D is perhaps TRBD1 (5 bases). Per germline, CDR1 MNHNS and CDR2 SASEGT. This CDR3 spans 15 amino acids. Between the trimmed V and J ends, which lost 2 bases and 4 bases, there was a span of 12 bases.